Below are 6 T cell receptor beta chains sequenced from a single sample in a study of cytomegalovirus exposure and HLA in healthy donors. Profiling relied on immunoSEQ multiplex PCR, and the TCRdb table lists in-frame clones only, not all of them. The sample includes 65,000 to 90,000 clones, roughly 95% of them seen just once. Sequencing used PBMCs. The origin of the receptors is a man younger than 30 in good health and CMV-seronegative.

CDR3 amino acids: CASSFMTGGAAGELFF. CDR3 bases: TGTGCCAGCAGCTTCATGACAGGGGGCGCCGCCGGGGAGCTGTTTTTT. The genes are TRBV7-9 and TRBJ2-2; 10 nucleotides align to TRBD1. The CDR3 sequence is 16 residues long. Germline trimming cut 3 bases from V and 6 bases from J; bases unmatched to any gene: 7. Germline V lookup: CDR1 SEHNR, CDR2 FQNEAQ (reference sequence).

Remarks on this clone: One junction end does not reproduce the germline sequence, and a read error may be involved. DNA of the CDR3: TGTGCCAGCAGTTTAGGGAGAGGAAACACCATATATTTT. Translation: CASSLGRGNTIYF. The genes are TRBV7-9 and TRBJ1-3; no clear D. There are 13 residues in the CDR3. Germline CDR1 reads SEHNR; CDR2 reads FQNEAQ (reference sequence).

This clone was seen just once. V and J are TRBV19 and TRBJ2-6; D ambiguous. The CDR3 is made up of 14 amino acids. V lost 5 bases to trimming and J lost 1 base, with 6 bases between them. Germline CDR1 LNHDA, CDR2 SQIVND (reference sequence). CDR3 coding DNA: TGTGCCAGTAGTCACATATCTGGGGCCAACGTCCTGACTTTC. Its translation is CASSHISGANVLTF.

This rearrangement joins TRBV30 to TRBJ1-5; 9 bases fit TRBD1. Germline loops: CDR1 GTSNPN, CDR2 SVGIG (reference sequence). V shed 0 bases, J shed 4 bases, and the junction held 1 base outside the gene matches. The CDR3 contains 14 residues. CDR3 bases: TGTGCCTGGAGTGTCGGGACAGGGAATCAGCCCCAGCATTTT. It is translated as CAWSVGTGNQPQHF.

The V call is TRBV10-3, the J call TRBJ1-5; 7 bases align to TRBD1. CDR1 is ENHRY, CDR2 SYGVKD, per germline. The CDR3 has 15 residues. V shed 4 bases and J 9 bases; nucleotides not matched to a gene: 12. The CDR3 coding sequence is TGTGCCATCAGTGCCAATACAGGGGACCAAGGGCCCCAGCATTTT. Translating gives CAISANTGDQGPQHF.

This chain joins TRBV4-3 and TRBJ1-1; 9 nucleotides align to TRBD1. This CDR3 has 18 amino acids. Trimming took 3 bases from V and 4 from J; bases not matched to a gene: 15. In germline, CDR1 is LGHNA, CDR2 YSLEER. The CDR3 sequence: CASSQSFRDRVLGTEAFF. The CDR3 region has the DNA TGCGCCAGCAGCCAGAGTTTCCGGGACAGGGTTCTAGGCACTGAAGCTTTCTTT.